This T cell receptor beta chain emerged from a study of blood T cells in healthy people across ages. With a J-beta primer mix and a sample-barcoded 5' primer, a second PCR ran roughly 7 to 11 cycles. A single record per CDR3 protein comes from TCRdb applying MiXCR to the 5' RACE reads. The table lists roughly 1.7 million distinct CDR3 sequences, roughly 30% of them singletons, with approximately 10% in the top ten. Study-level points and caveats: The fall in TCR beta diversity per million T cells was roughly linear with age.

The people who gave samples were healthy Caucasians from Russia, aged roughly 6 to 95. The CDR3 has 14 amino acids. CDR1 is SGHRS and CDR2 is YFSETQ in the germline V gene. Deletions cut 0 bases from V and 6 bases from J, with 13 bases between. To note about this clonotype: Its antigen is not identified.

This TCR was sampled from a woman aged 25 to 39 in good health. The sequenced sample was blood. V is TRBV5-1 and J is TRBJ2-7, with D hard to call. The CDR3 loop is CASSLGQPLGEQYF. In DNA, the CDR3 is TGCGCCAGCAGCTTGGGCCAACCACTCGGCGAGCAGTACTTC.